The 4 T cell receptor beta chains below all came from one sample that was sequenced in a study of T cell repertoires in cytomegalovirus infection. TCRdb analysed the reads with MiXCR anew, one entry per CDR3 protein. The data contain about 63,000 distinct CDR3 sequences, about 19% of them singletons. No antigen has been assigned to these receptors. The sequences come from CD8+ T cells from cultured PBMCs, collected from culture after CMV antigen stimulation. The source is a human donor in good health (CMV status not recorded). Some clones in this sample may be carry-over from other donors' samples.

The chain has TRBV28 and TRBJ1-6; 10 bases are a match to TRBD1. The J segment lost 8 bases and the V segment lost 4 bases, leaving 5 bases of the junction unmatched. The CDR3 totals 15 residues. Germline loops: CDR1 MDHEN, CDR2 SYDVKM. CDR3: CASSSSGTGDSPLHF. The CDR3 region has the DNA TGTGCCAGCAGTTCCTCCGGGACAGGGGATTCACCCCTCCACTTT.

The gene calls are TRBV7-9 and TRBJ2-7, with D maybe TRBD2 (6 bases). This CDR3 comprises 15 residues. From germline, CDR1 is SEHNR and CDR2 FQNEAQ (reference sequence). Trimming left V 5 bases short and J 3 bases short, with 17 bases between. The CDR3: CASSSSGRRNYEQYF. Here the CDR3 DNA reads TGTGCCAGCAGCAGCTCTGGGAGGAGGAACTACGAGCAGTACTTC.

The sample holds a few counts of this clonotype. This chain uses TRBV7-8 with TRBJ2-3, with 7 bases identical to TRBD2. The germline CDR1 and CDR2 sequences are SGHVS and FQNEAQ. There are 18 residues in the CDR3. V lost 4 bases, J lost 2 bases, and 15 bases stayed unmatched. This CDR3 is CASSYPTSPSRTTDTQYF. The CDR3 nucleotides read TGTGCCAGCAGCTATCCGACTAGCCCCTCACGGACCACAGATACGCAGTATTTT. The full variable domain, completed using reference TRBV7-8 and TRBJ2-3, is GAGVSQSPRYKVAKRGQDVALRCDPISGHVSLFWYQQALGQGPEFLTYFQNEAQLDKSGLPSDRFFAERPEGSVSTLKIQRTQQEDSAVYLCASSYPTSPSRTTDTQYFGPGTRLTVL.

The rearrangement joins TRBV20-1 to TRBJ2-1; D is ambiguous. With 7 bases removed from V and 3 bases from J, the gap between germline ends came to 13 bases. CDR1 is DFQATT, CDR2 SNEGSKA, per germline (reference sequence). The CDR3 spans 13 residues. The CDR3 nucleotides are TGCAGTGTTCGAGACTCTTTCTACAATGAGCAGTTCTTC. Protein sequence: CSVRDSFYNEQFF.